Sequencing of this TCR beta chain was carried out in a study of blood T cell repertoires in COVID-19. Across the study: PBMCs, B-cell-depleted T cells, or T cells were the source of the cDNA or gDNA that made up the material.

Within the sample, this clone is medium-sized. Other DNA sequences within the sample encode an identical CDR3. In the study's own analysis: Reference gene primer amplification yielded estimated nucleated cell counts. Clones were sequenced by immunoSEQ multiplex PCR, and TCRdb holds only the in-frame ones, with some missing. V and J calls and clone size are those listed in that table; D and trimming were worked out from the DNA. Of roughly 160,000 clones in the sample, approximately 90% were seen once. The sequencing sample was made of peripheral blood. The clonotype comes from a woman aged 55-70 years who had recovered from COVID-19.

The CDR3 DNA sequence: TGTGCCAGCAGCCCTGGCGGTCAAAACAATGAGCAGTTCTTC. Protein sequence: CASSPGGQNNEQFF. This chain joins TRBV6-4 and TRBJ2-1; D ambiguous. The germline V and J ends were trimmed by 6 bases and 5 bases, with 14 bases remaining between them. CDR3 size: 14 residues. The germline CDR1 and CDR2 sequences are MRHNA and SNTAGT.